A selection of T cell receptor beta chains follows, all from one sample in a study of early T cells in non-severe SARS-CoV-2 infection. MiXCR, run by TCRdb on the 5' RACE reads, gives a single entry per CDR3 protein. The sample carries around 67,000 distinct CDR3 sequences, 9.5% to 15% recorded once. The sample comprised whole blood. These receptors came from an adult who was a healthcare worker with PCR-confirmed SARS-CoV-2 infection or an uninfected control (not recorded which). CDR3s include the opening cysteine and the closing phenylalanine or tryptophan. A D gene is named only where the DNA matches it firmly. For some rows the clone size is stated as once, few or many, or as a class when expanded; others skip it.

d_gene	v_gene	abundance	j_gene	CDR3aa	CDR3nt
TRBD1	TRBV3-1	many	TRBJ1-3	CASSQDDRDRRLSSGNTIYF	TGTGCCAGCAGCCAGGACGATCGGGACAGAAGGTTAAGCTCTGGAAACACCATATATTTT
.	TRBV12-3/TRBV12-4	.	TRBJ2-1	CASKPPQGLYNEQFF	TGTGCCAGCAAACCCCCCCAAGGGCTGTACAATGAGCAGTTCTTC
TRBD1	TRBV5-3	many	TRBJ2-1	CARSLPGTGGRSSYNEQFF	TGTGCCAGAAGCTTGCCCGGGACAGGGGGCCGGAGCTCCTACAATGAGCAGTTCTTC
.	TRBV10-3	.	TRBJ2-2	CAISDPDQNTGELFF	TGTGCCATCAGTGATCCGGACCAGAACACCGGGGAGCTGTTTTTT
TRBD1	TRBV7-2	many	TRBJ2-3	CASSRGGATDTQYF	TGTGCCAGCAGCCGAGGGGGCGCAACAGATACGCAGTATTTT
.	TRBV9	many	TRBJ1-1	CASSAGGGDEAFF	TGTGCCAGCAGCGCAGGCGGGGGGGATGAAGCTTTCTTT
.	TRBV28	.	TRBJ2-1	CASQGQSYREQFF	TGTGCCAGCCAAGGACAGTCTTACAGAGAGCAGTTCTTC
.	TRBV7-9	many	TRBJ1-4	CASSLGGSLATNEKLFF	TGTGCCAGCAGCTTAGGGGGAAGCTTGGCCACTAATGAAAAACTGTTTTTT
.	TRBV3-1	few	TRBJ2-3	CASSQARRRTDTQYF	TGTGCCAGCAGCCAAGCCAGGCGACGCACAGATACGCAGTATTTT
.	TRBV12-5	many	TRBJ2-7	CASGSYPSANEQYF	TGTGCTAGTGGTTCCTATCCTTCGGCGAACGAGCAGTACTTC
TRBD1	TRBV10-3	few	TRBJ1-1	CAISEDRVGTEAFF	TGTGCCATCAGTGAGGACAGGGTGGGTACTGAAGCTTTCTTT
.	TRBV20-1	many	TRBJ2-3	CSARDPRGTDTQYF	TGCAGTGCTAGAGATCCCCGCGGGACAGATACGCAGTATTTT
.	TRBV12-5	few	TRBJ1-1	CASGLVRFDSLRAFF	TGTGCTAGTGGTTTGGTACGGTTCGACAGTCTGAGAGCTTTCTTT
.	TRBV29-1	.	TRBJ1-4	CSGWGKGEKLFF	TGCAGCGGTTGGGGGAAGGGTGAAAAACTGTTTTTT
TRBD1	TRBV18	many	TRBJ2-7	CASSPGQVGYEQYF	TGTGCCAGCTCACCAGGACAGGTGGGGTACGAGCAGTACTTC
TRBD1	TRBV7-9	many	TRBJ2-7	CASTGQGYYEQYF	TGTGCCAGCACGGGACAGGGGTATTACGAGCAGTACTTC
TRBD2	TRBV29-1	.	TRBJ2-7	CSVEDGRYEQYF	TGCAGCGTTGAGGACGGGAGGTACGAGCAGTACTTC
.	TRBV4-3	few	TRBJ2-1	CASSQVSGGVAYNEQFF	TGCGCCAGCAGCCAAGTCTCCGGCGGGGTGGCCTACAATGAGCAGTTCTTC
.	TRBV20-1	many	TRBJ2-7	CSARDRASFSYEQYF	TGCAGTGCTAGAGATCGTGCTAGTTTCTCCTACGAGCAGTACTTC
TRBD2	TRBV2	many	TRBJ2-5	CASSEIAGVLETQYF	TGTGCCAGCAGTGAAATAGCGGGAGTCTTGGAGACCCAGTACTTC